Presented here are 6 T cell receptor beta chains from one specimen sequenced in a study of blood T cells in healthy people across ages. A second PCR of 7 to 11 cycles used a sample-barcoded 5' primer and a J-beta primer mix. TCRdb used MiXCR to reprocess the 5' RACE reads, holding one entry per CDR3 protein. The top ten hold roughly 14% of the sample, which has 650,000 to 700,000 distinct CDR3 sequences, approximately 52% seen once. The material sequenced was blood. These receptors were taken from a woman at least 80 years old in good health.

In its sample, this clonotype was seen a few times. This may stem from a read error, because a much larger clone lies one nucleotide away. The chain uses TRBV6-6 and TRBJ1-6; 7 bases are shared with TRBD1. V lost 5 bases, J lost 6 bases, and 4 bases stayed unmatched. This CDR3 is built from 14 residues. CDR1 is MNHNY and CDR2 is SVGAGI in the germline V gene (reference sequence). CDR3 region: CASSDGDSNSPLHF. The CDR3, as DNA: TGTGCCAGCAGTGACGGGGACAGTAATTCACCCCTCCACTTT.

This clonotype was observed many times. V usage is TRBV11-2 and J usage is TRBJ2-7; 8 bases match TRBD2. The CDR3 extends over 15 amino acids. Trimming cost V 5 bases and J 3 bases; bases outside gene matches: 9. In germline, CDR1 is SGHAT, CDR2 FQNNGV. The CDR3 region is CASSQSIGTSYEQYF. The CDR3 DNA is TGTGCCAGCAGCCAAAGCATCGGGACTAGCTACGAGCAGTACTTC.

There are a few counts of this clonotype. The junction does not match germline at one end; this may be a read error. The J gene is TRBJ1-5, the V gene TRBV12-3 or TRBV12-4; 7 nucleotides align to TRBD1. This CDR3 spans 16 amino acids. CDR3 residues: CASSWDSPSDNQAQHF. In DNA form, the CDR3 reads TGTGCCAGCAGTTGGGACAGCCCTTCCGACAATCAGGCCCAGCATTTT.

This clonotype was detected once. This may be a read error: a much more frequent sequence differs by one nucleotide. The rearrangement uses TRBV29-1 and TRBJ2-5; no definite D call. The V end lost 2 bases, the J end lost 11 bases, and 15 bases lay between the germline ends. Germline V gene data show CDR1 as SQVTM and CDR2 as ANQGSEA. The CDR3 runs to 12 residues. The CDR3, as DNA: TGCAGCGTTGAACTAGAAGTGCATGAGCAGTACTTC. Translation gives CSVELEVHEQYF.

The chain links TRBV20-1 to TRBJ1-2; tentatively, D is TRBD1 (6 bases). V was shortened by 3 bases and J by 3 bases, with 11 bases between the two germline ends. The germline CDR1 and CDR2 sequences are DFQATT and SNEGSKA (reference sequence). CDR3 length: 13 residues. CDR3: CSASQTGDYGYTF. CDR3 DNA: TGCAGTGCTAGCCAGACAGGCGACTATGGCTACACCTTC.

The chain carries TRBV7-2 and TRBJ2-1; D is perhaps TRBD2 (5 bases). The CDR3 consists of 16 residues. Trimming shortened V by 3 bases and J by 2 bases, and 14 bases separated the two germline ends. Germline CDR1 and CDR2: SGHTA and FQGNSA. In DNA form, the CDR3 reads TGTGCCAGCAGCTTTATTGAGGACTTCACCTACAATGAGCAGTTCTTC. Protein: CASSFIEDFTYNEQFF.